These 9 T cell receptor beta chains were sequenced from one sample in a study of PD-1 blockade in classical Hodgkin lymphoma. Repertoires were generated with immunoSEQ multiplex PCR, while TCRdb's copy carries only in-frame clones and drops some. The repertoire has about 20,000 clones, over 65% of them found once; the top ten carry roughly 7.3%. Described time point: cycle 4 day 1 (C4D1), after six to seven weeks of nivolumab. Each patient experienced a relapse that followed autologous stem cell transplantation, and brentuximab vedotin exposure varied. Researchers pulled CD8+ T cells out of thawed PBMCs using magnetic negative selection. Sequencing used CD8+ T cells from blood, obtained before the fourth cycle of nivolumab. Receptors were obtained from a human donor with classical Hodgkin lymphoma.

This clone was recorded once. One junction end does not reproduce the germline sequence, and a read error may be involved. The rearrangement joins TRBV7-9 to TRBJ2-3; no firm D call. The CDR3 runs to 14 residues. The germline gives CDR1 SEHNR, CDR2 FQNEAQ (reference sequence). CDR3: CASSLVVSIDTQYF. In DNA, the CDR3 is TGTGCCAGCAGCTTAGTGGTCAGCATAGATACGCAGTATTTT.

This chain connects TRBV5-1 to TRBJ2-1; 8 bases agree with TRBD1. The ends lost 7 bases at V and 6 bases at J; junction bases unmatched: 9. The CDR3 is 14 residues long. From germline, CDR1 is SGHRS and CDR2 YFSETQ. The CDR3 here is CASLAPGGFNEQFF. CDR3 nucleotides: TGCGCCAGCTTGGCTCCAGGGGGCTTCAATGAGCAGTTCTTC. The whole variable domain, filled in from reference TRBV5-1 and TRBJ2-1, reads KAGVTQTPRYLIKTRGQQVTLSCSPISGHRSVSWYQQTPGQGLQFLFEYFSETQRNKGNFPGRFSGRQFSNSRSEMNVSTLELGDSALYLCASLAPGGFNEQFFGPGTRLTVL.

The V call is TRBV5-6, the J call TRBJ2-7, with TRBD2 matching 9 bases. CDR1 is SGHDT and CDR2 is YYEEEE in the germline V gene. Losses at the gene ends were 3 bases for V and 0 bases for J; bases not matched to a gene: 4. The CDR3 runs 15 residues. CDR3 nucleotide sequence: TGTGCCAGCAGCTGGCTAGCGGGATTCTCCTACGAGCAGTACTTC. Encoded protein: CASSWLAGFSYEQYF. Full variable domain (remainder filled in from reference TRBV5-6 and TRBJ2-7): DAGVTQSPTHLIKTRGQQVTLRCSPKSGHDTVSWYQQALGQGPQFIFQYYEEEERQRGNFPDRFSGHQFPNYSSELNVNALLLGDSALYLCASSWLAGFSYEQYFGPGTRLTVT.

The chain uses TRBV11-2 and TRBJ2-3; no reliable D call. V gave up 1 base and J gave up 3 bases, with 5 bases separating them. The CDR3 has 13 amino acids. Germline CDR1 reads SGHAT; CDR2 reads FQNNGV. CDR3 in DNA: TGTGCCAGCAGCTTAGTGATGACAGATACGCAGTATTTT. This encodes CASSLVMTDTQYF.

This clone was counted once. The V gene is TRBV5-6, the J gene TRBJ1-1; tentative D call: TRBD1 (5 bases). The CDR3 is 15 amino acids. The V end was cut by 0 bases, the J end by 3 bases, with 12 bases between. Germline V gene data show CDR1 as SGHDT and CDR2 as YYEEEE. CDR3 sequence reads: CASSLGSGQDTEAFF. The CDR3 bases are TGTGCCAGCAGCTTGGGTTCAGGGCAGGACACTGAAGCTTTCTTT.

V and J are TRBV7-9 and TRBJ2-3; maybe TRBD1 (6 bases). There are 18 residues in the CDR3. The V end lost 0 bases, the J end lost 2 bases, and 18 bases lay between the germline ends. From germline, CDR1 is SEHNR and CDR2 FQNEAQ (reference sequence). CDR3 protein: CASSLAIMGAWVTDTQYF. DNA for the CDR3: TGTGCCAGCAGCTTAGCCATAATGGGGGCCTGGGTCACAGATACGCAGTATTTT.

The V and J genes are TRBV4-1 and TRBJ1-5, with 7 bases that match TRBD1. CDR1 and CDR2 from the germline V gene are MGHRA and YSYEKL. Unmatched junction bases numbered 4, after V lost 3 bases and J lost 5 bases. The CDR3 sequence is 14 residues long. The CDR3 loop reads CASSQDRTHQPQHF. The CDR3 nucleotides are TGCGCCAGCAGCCAGGACAGGACTCATCAGCCCCAGCATTTT.

V gene TRBV27 combines with J gene TRBJ1-1; D gene uncertain. The V end was cut by 7 bases, the J end by 1 base, with 4 bases between. The germline V gene has CDR1 MNHEY and CDR2 SMNVEV (reference sequence). The CDR3 is 11 residues long. CDR3 DNA sequence: TGTGCCAGCAAAACGAACACTGAAGCTTTCTTT. Translation: CASKTNTEAFF.

This chain connects TRBV4-3 to TRBJ2-7; tentative D call: TRBD2 (5 bases). The CDR3 totals 13 residues. The V gene lost 4 bases and the J gene lost 5 bases, with 12 bases spanning the gap. CDR1 is LGHNA, CDR2 YSLEER, per germline. CDR3 bases: TGCGCCAGCAGCCCCAATAGGCGGGACGAGCAGTACTTC. Its protein product is CASSPNRRDEQYF.